The 21 T cell receptor beta chains given below trace back to one sample, sequenced in a study of siplizumab effects on memory and regulatory T cells. Profiling relied on immunoSEQ multiplex PCR, and the TCRdb table lists in-frame clones only, not all of them. The table has some 100,000 clones, 90% to 95% seen once. Sequenced: Tregs sorted from blood. The source is a human donor in good health.

The J gene is TRBJ2-7, the V gene TRBV5-8, with D perhaps matching TRBD1 (5 bases). Germline V gene sequence: CDR1 SGHTS, CDR2 YDEGEE. The CDR3 is 15 residues long. V was clipped by 5 bases and J by 4 bases, with 19 bases between them. Here the CDR3 reads CASRGRTVKPYEQYF. In nucleotides, the CDR3 is TGTGCCAGCAGGGGGCGGACGGTTAAACCTTACGAGCAGTACTTC.

The chain recombines TRBV11-2 with TRBJ2-6; TRBD1 agrees at 7 bases. The CDR3 loop spans 18 amino acids. The junction had 7 bases not matched to a gene; V was cut back by 2 bases and J by 0 bases. Germline loops: CDR1 SGHAT, CDR2 FQNNGV. The CDR3 reads CASSLFGSGGSGANVLTF. The CDR3 DNA follows: TGTGCCAGCAGCTTATTCGGCTCAGGGGGCTCTGGGGCCAACGTCCTGACTTTC.

This clone was detected only a few times. This sequence joins TRBV7-9 and TRBJ2-5; D gene uncertain. Germline CDR1 is SEHNR and CDR2 is FQNEAQ (reference sequence). Trimming shortened V by 3 bases and J by 4 bases, and 21 bases separated the two germline ends. CDR3 size: 17 residues. The CDR3 reads CASSFHSVSWAGETQYF. CDR3 in DNA: TGTGCCAGCAGCTTCCACAGTGTGAGTTGGGCCGGAGAGACCCAGTACTTC.

The chain links TRBV28 to TRBJ1-3; perhaps TRBD1 as D (5 bases). V gave up 6 bases and J gave up 0 bases, with 12 bases separating them. The V gene's germline CDR1 is MDHEN and CDR2 SYDVKM. This CDR3 is built from 15 residues. This chain's CDR3 is CASRGPASSGNTIYF. CDR3 coding DNA: TGTGCCAGCAGGGGGCCGGCTAGCTCTGGAAACACCATATATTTT.

This clone was observed once. J is TRBJ2-7 and V is TRBV18; D might be TRBD1 or TRBD2, each matching 5 bases. With 4 bases removed from V and 3 bases from J, the gap between germline ends came to 16 bases. CDR1 is KGHSH, CDR2 LQKENI, per germline. This CDR3 is built from 15 residues. The CDR3 region has the DNA TGTGCCAGCTCACTCCGAGGGGCCGCTATCTACGAGCAGTACTTC. Translation: CASSLRGAAIYEQYF. The full variable domain, rest sourced from reference TRBV18 and TRBJ2-7, is NAGVMQNPRHLVRRRGQEARLRCSPMKGHSHVYWYRQLPEEGLKFMVYLQKENIIDESGMPKERFSAEFPKEGPSILRIQQVVRGDSAAYFCASSLRGAAIYEQYFGPGTRLTVT.

The rearrangement joins TRBV28 to TRBJ2-7; possible D gene TRBD1, 8 bases. The CDR3 has 16 amino acids. Germline assignment: CDR1 MDHEN and CDR2 SYDVKM. V was trimmed by 3 bases and J by 6 bases, leaving 21 bases between them. The CDR3 region has the DNA TGTGCCAGCAGTTTCCCCGGACTAGACAGGGGAGGCGAGCAGTACTTC. Encoded protein: CASSFPGLDRGGEQYF.

This clone was counted a single time. The gene calls are TRBV18 and TRBJ1-3, with D unclear. CDR3 length: 16 amino acids. V was cut by 1 base and J by 0 bases, with 10 bases left in between. Germline CDR1 reads KGHSH; CDR2 reads LQKENI. DNA for the CDR3: TGTGCCAGCTCACCACGGAGGGCAAGCTCTGGAAACACCATATATTTT. Translating it yields CASSPRRASSGNTIYF.

The chain combines TRBV30 with TRBJ1-3; weak D call: TRBD1 (6 bases). The CDR3 is made up of 15 amino acids. Germline CDR1 reads GTSNPN; CDR2 reads SVGIG (reference sequence). Trimming took 5 bases from V and 4 from J, leaving 18 bases between them. CDR3 DNA: TGTGCCTGGGCCCTCGGGGGGGCGCGAGGAAACACCATATATTTT. Its protein is CAWALGGARGNTIYF. Together with reference TRBV30 and TRBJ1-3, the CDR3 gives the full variable domain: SQTIHQWPATLVQPVGSPLSLECTVEGTSNPNLYWYRQAAGRGLQLLFYSVGIGQISSEVPQNLSASRPQDRQFILSSKKLLLSDSGFYLCAWALGGARGNTIYFGEGSWLTVV.

The chain has TRBV30 and TRBJ2-1; D ambiguous. The CDR3 spans 13 residues. CDR1 GTSNPN and CDR2 SVGIG come from the germline V gene (reference sequence). The V end was cut by 0 bases, the J end by 8 bases, with 11 bases between. The CDR3 bases are TGTGCCTGGAGTGTAGTTAGCAGCGATGAGCAGTTCTTC. It encodes CAWSVVSSDEQFF.

In this sample, this clone turned up once. The chain carries TRBV28 and TRBJ1-3; D not certain. V lost 6 bases and J 0 bases, leaving 15 bases between the germline ends. Germline CDR1 and CDR2: MDHEN and SYDVKM. The CDR3 has 16 amino acids. DNA for the CDR3: TGTGCCAGCAGCCCTACCACGACTAACTCTGGAAACACCATATATTTT. Its protein product is CASSPTTTNSGNTIYF.

The J gene is TRBJ2-5, the V gene TRBV19; tentative D call: TRBD2 (6 bases). The CDR3 contains 17 residues. Trimming took 1 base from V and 2 from J, leaving 17 bases between them. In germline, CDR1 is LNHDA, CDR2 SQIVND (reference sequence). CDR3 DNA: TGTGCCAGTAGTATAGTCGTGGGGGGTAGGCAACAAGAGACCCAGTACTTC. It specifies CASSIVVGGRQQETQYF.

CDR3 nucleotides: TGTGCTAGTGGGGTCGAGACTGAAGCTTTCTTT. Translation: CASGVETEAFF. This chain connects TRBV12-5 to TRBJ1-1, with D unclear. Deletions cut 6 bases from V and 5 bases from J, with 7 bases between. This CDR3 has 11 amino acids. Germline V gene data show CDR1 as LGHNT and CDR2 as FRNRAP.

This chain uses TRBV2 with TRBJ1-6, with 9 bases matching TRBD1. Trimming at V came to 9 bases and at J to 0 bases, leaving 15 bases not matched to a gene. The CDR3 runs to 19 residues. Germline CDR1 SNHLY, CDR2 FYNNEI. The CDR3, as DNA: TGTGCCAGTCGATCCCCCAGGACAGGGGTTAGCTCCTATAATTCACCCCTCCACTTT. This sequence encodes CASRSPRTGVSSYNSPLHF.

This chain links TRBV10-2 with TRBJ2-7; TRBD2 aligns across 14 bases. V was pared by 6 bases and J by 7 bases, with 2 bases of the junction left unmatched. CDR1 and CDR2 (germline): WSHSY, SAAADI. The CDR3 is made up of 13 amino acids. The CDR3 nucleotides are TGCGCCAGCAGGACTAGCGGGAGGGAAGAGCAGTACTTC. Translating it yields CASRTSGREEQYF.

This clone showed up just once. The DNA of the CDR3 is TGTGCCAGCAGCTTAGGTCGAGGACTAGCGGGTCTAGAGACCCAGTACTTC. It encodes CASSLGRGLAGLETQYF. The gene calls are TRBV7-2 and TRBJ2-5; TRBD2 agrees at 11 bases. The V gene's germline CDR1 is SGHTA and CDR2 FQGNSA. V was pared by 1 base and J by 4 bases, with 8 bases of the junction left unmatched. This CDR3 region has 17 residues.

The genes are TRBV18 and TRBJ1-3; D possibly corresponds to TRBD1 (5 bases). The CDR3 consists of 15 residues. V was shortened by 6 bases and J by 8 bases, with 20 bases between the two germline ends. Per germline, CDR1 KGHSH and CDR2 LQKENI. As DNA, the CDR3 is TGTGCCAGCTCTTTAACCGGGACCGAAGGGGACACCATATATTTT. This encodes CASSLTGTEGDTIYF.

J is TRBJ2-7 and V is TRBV18; 7 nucleotides match TRBD1. Trimming took 1 base from V and 3 from J; bases not matched to a gene: 9. This CDR3 is 16 amino acids long. The V gene's germline CDR1 is KGHSH and CDR2 LQKENI. The CDR3 DNA follows: TGTGCCAGCTCACCACGGCAGGGGGTACAAAACTACGAGCAGTACTTC. This translates into CASSPRQGVQNYEQYF. The entire variable domain, with the rest obtained from reference TRBV18 and TRBJ2-7, is as follows: NAGVMQNPRHLVRRRGQEARLRCSPMKGHSHVYWYRQLPEEGLKFMVYLQKENIIDESGMPKERFSAEFPKEGPSILRIQQVVRGDSAAYFCASSPRQGVQNYEQYFGPGTRLTVT.

The chain is built from TRBV7-6 and TRBJ2-1, with D tentatively TRBD2 (5 bases). Germline-derived CDR1 and CDR2 are SGHVS and FNYEAQ. Trimming pared 2 bases from V and 0 bases from J, leaving 11 bases between. The CDR3 extends over 16 amino acids. The CDR3 region is CASSLSAVSSYNEQFF. The DNA of the CDR3 is TGTGCCAGCAGCTTATCAGCGGTTAGCTCCTACAATGAGCAGTTCTTC. The variable domain in full, with the rest retrieved from reference TRBV7-6 and TRBJ2-1, is GAGVSQSPRYKVTKRGQDVALRCDPISGHVSLYWYRQALGQGPEFLTYFNYEAQQDKSGLPNDRFSAERPEGSISTLTIQRTEQRDSAMYRCASSLSAVSSYNEQFFGPGTRLTVL.

The chain combines TRBV10-2 with TRBJ2-7, with 7 bases matching TRBD2. Germline CDR1 reads WSHSY; CDR2 reads SAAADI. The CDR3 extends over 14 amino acids. V dropped 7 bases and J dropped 0; count of bases not matched to a gene: 6. This CDR3 is CASKFLADSYEQYF. DNA of the CDR3: TGCGCCAGCAAATTTCTAGCGGACTCCTACGAGCAGTACTTC.

V gene TRBV5-1 combines with J gene TRBJ1-3; the match to TRBD1 covers 9 bases. The CDR3 has 14 residues. Germline assignment: CDR1 SGHRS and CDR2 YFSETQ. Losses at the gene ends were 7 bases for V and 6 bases for J; bases not matched to a gene: 8. This chain's CDR3 is CASRQGVGVNTIYF. The CDR3 DNA reads as TGCGCCAGCCGACAGGGGGTAGGAGTAAACACCATATATTTT. Variable domain in full (rest from reference TRBV5-1 and TRBJ1-3): KAGVTQTPRYLIKTRGQQVTLSCSPISGHRSVSWYQQTPGQGLQFLFEYFSETQRNKGNFPGRFSGRQFSNSRSEMNVSTLELGDSALYLCASRQGVGVNTIYFGEGSWLTVV.

This clone was counted a single time. This rearrangement joins TRBV4-2 to TRBJ2-7, with 11 bases identical to TRBD2. This CDR3 is 15 amino acids long. Germline loops: CDR1 LGHNA, CDR2 YNFKEQ. V lost 2 bases, J lost 2 bases, and 2 bases stayed unmatched. The CDR3, as DNA: TGTGCCAGCAGCCAAACTAGCGGGAGTCCCTACGAGCAGTACTTC. It specifies CASSQTSGSPYEQYF.